The 21 T cell receptor beta chains presented below share a single source sample, sequenced in a study of CD8 T cells in ankylosing spondylitis. Study-wide findings and caveats: Blood of patients with ankylosing spondylitis appeared to be characterized by a TCR beta motif of seven or eight highly homologous variants.

These receptors' targets are unknown. MiXCR, applied by TCRdb to the 5' RACE reads, yields one record per CDR3 protein. The table includes about 800,000 distinct CDR3 sequences, about 11% detected once. Material: blood, either unsorted or a sorted T cell fraction (not recorded which). These receptors were obtained from a male donor with ankylosing spondylitis.

The sample holds a few counts of this clonotype. The J gene is TRBJ2-7, the V gene TRBV29-1; D is uncertain. The CDR3 contains 14 residues. CDR1 and CDR2 (germline): SQVTM, ANQGSEA. V dropped 4 bases and J dropped 1 base, with 14 bases sitting between them. The CDR3 DNA is TGCAGCGTTGGGCCCATTTTAGGATCCTACGAGCAGTACTTC. Translating it yields CSVGPILGSYEQYF.

The V and J genes are TRBV20-1 and TRBJ2-7; D unclear. Deletions cut 3 bases from V and 3 bases from J, with 12 bases between. CDR1 and CDR2 from the germline V gene are DFQATT and SNEGSKA (reference sequence). This CDR3 spans 13 amino acids. The DNA for the CDR3 is TGCAGTGCTAGCCAGCACAGTTACTACGAGCAGTACTTC. It yields the protein CSASQHSYYEQYF.

V gene TRBV7-2 combines with J gene TRBJ1-6, with D unclear. Trimming pared 2 bases from V and 7 bases from J, leaving 6 bases between. Germline loops: CDR1 SGHTA, CDR2 FQGNSA. This CDR3 is 13 amino acids long. The CDR3 DNA follows: TGTGCCAGCAGCTTACACAGCAATTCACCCCTCCACTTT. Protein product: CASSLHSNSPLHF.

The rearrangement joins TRBV10-2 to TRBJ1-2; TRBD1 agrees at 9 bases. J gave up 2 bases and V 6 bases, and 7 bases lay outside the gene matches. This CDR3 comprises 15 residues. The germline V gene has CDR1 WSHSY and CDR2 SAAADI. The CDR3 nucleotides are TGCGCCAGCAGAAAACAGGGGGCGGCGAACTATGGCTACACCTTC. It is translated as CASRKQGAANYGYTF.

This clonotype showed up just a few times. The rearrangement joins TRBV11-2 to TRBJ1-2, with D perhaps matching TRBD1 (6 bases). CDR1 SGHAT and CDR2 FQNNGV come from the germline V gene. The CDR3 has 13 residues. Trimming cost V 4 bases and J 5 bases, with 11 bases left between them. The CDR3 reads CASSSWTAYGYTF. CDR3 coding DNA: TGTGCCAGCAGCTCCTGGACAGCGTATGGCTACACCTTC.

The chain links TRBV14 to TRBJ2-1; 8 positions match TRBD2. This CDR3 comprises 15 residues. Germline V gene sequence: CDR1 SGHDN, CDR2 FVKESK. The junction had 7 bases not matched to a gene; V was cut back by 0 bases and J by 9 bases. CDR3 amino acids: CASSQERGGRIEQFF. DNA for the CDR3: TGTGCCAGCAGCCAAGAAAGGGGCGGGAGGATTGAGCAGTTCTTC.

The chain is built from TRBV10-3 and TRBJ1-2; D call uncertain. Trimming removed 2 bases at V and 8 bases at J, with 9 bases between. Per the germline V gene, CDR1 is ENHRY and CDR2 is SYGVKD. The CDR3 has 12 residues. The CDR3 here is CAISEMGRGYTF. DNA of the CDR3: TGTGCCATCAGTGAGATGGGTCGAGGCTACACCTTC.

The chain recombines TRBV20-1 with TRBJ1-1, with D tentatively TRBD1 (5 bases). Germline CDR1 and CDR2: DFQATT and SNEGSKA (reference sequence). V was cut by 3 bases and J by 0 bases, with 14 bases left in between. This CDR3 comprises 15 residues. In DNA form, the CDR3 reads TGCAGTGCTAGGACAGTCTCGTTCATGAACACTGAAGCTTTCTTT. Protein: CSARTVSFMNTEAFF.

The rearrangement uses TRBV6-1 and TRBJ1-2; TRBD1 matches 10 bases. The junction had 8 bases not matched to a gene; V was cut back by 6 bases and J by 7 bases. The CDR3 contains 14 residues. Germline lookup yields CDR1 MNHNS and CDR2 SASEGT. The CDR3 DNA follows: TGTGCCAGCAGCACGACAGGGGGCGTGAGTGGCTACACCTTC. Translating it yields CASSTTGGVSGYTF.

This chain uses TRBV7-3 with TRBJ2-1; 7 nucleotides line up with TRBD2. The CDR3 loop spans 16 amino acids. Germline CDR1 SGHTA, CDR2 FQGTGA. With 2 bases clipped from V and 0 bases from J, the junction kept 4 bases outside the gene matches. This CDR3 reads CASSLGRASSYNEQFF. As DNA, the CDR3 is TGTGCCAGCAGCTTAGGGAGGGCCAGCTCCTACAATGAGCAGTTCTTC. Full variable domain (remainder filled in from reference TRBV7-3 and TRBJ2-1): GAGVSQTPSNKVTEKGKYVELRCDPISGHTALYWYRQSLGQGPEFLIYFQGTGAADDSGLPNDRFFAVRPEGSVSTLKIQRTERGDSAVYLCASSLGRASSYNEQFFGPGTRLTVL.

V is TRBV27 and J is TRBJ2-1; possible D gene TRBD2, 6 bases. Germline-derived CDR1 and CDR2 are MNHEY and SMNVEV (reference sequence). Trimming left V 3 bases short and J 4 bases short, with 13 bases between. The CDR3 is 15 residues long. CDR3 in amino acids: CASSLLGSDYNEQFF. The CDR3 nucleotides read TGTGCCAGCAGTTTGCTCGGGAGCGATTACAATGAGCAGTTCTTC.

This clonotype turned up a few times. This chain joins TRBV18 and TRBJ2-7; either TRBD1 or TRBD2 may supply D (6 bases each). V was shortened by 3 bases and J by 5 bases, with 17 bases between the two germline ends. Germline V gene sequence: CDR1 KGHSH, CDR2 LQKENI. This CDR3 has 15 residues. The CDR3 DNA follows: TGTGCCAGCTCACCGATGGAGGGGGTTGCGGACGAGCAGTACTTC. Its protein is CASSPMEGVADEQYF.

This rearrangement joins TRBV20-1 to TRBJ1-1; TRBD1 matches 7 bases. J was trimmed by 4 bases and V by 2 bases; bases with no gene match: 4. This CDR3 region has 13 residues. Looked up from germline, CDR1 is DFQATT and CDR2 is SNEGSKA (reference sequence). In DNA form, the CDR3 reads TGCAGTGCTAGACCGGACAGGACCACTGAAGCTTTCTTT. It specifies CSARPDRTTEAFF.

This clonotype was detected many times. The rearrangement joins TRBV29-1 to TRBJ2-1; D is uncertain. Germline values: CDR1 SQVTM, CDR2 ANQGSEA. Deletions cut 4 bases from V and 3 bases from J, with 16 bases between. The CDR3 consists of 15 residues. The CDR3 loop is CSVAKSMDVYNEQFF. DNA for the CDR3: TGCAGCGTTGCTAAATCCATGGACGTCTACAATGAGCAGTTCTTC.

This clonotype was counted between two and nine times. The V and J genes are TRBV29-1 and TRBJ1-3; D uncertain. Germline CDR1 is SQVTM and CDR2 is ANQGSEA. Trimming shortened V by 7 bases and J by 0 bases, and 10 bases separated the two germline ends. This CDR3 has 13 amino acids. The CDR3 spells CSAQPSSGNTIYF. CDR3 bases: TGCAGCGCTCAACCCAGCTCTGGAAACACCATATATTTT.

On this clonotype itself: Just one base apart from a much larger clone, this may be a read error. The CDR3 does not end in the conserved phenylalanine or tryptophan, so this is likely a read error. The CDR3 DNA sequence: TGCAGCCCCGGAGATAGCACAGATACGCAGTATCTT. It yields the protein CSPGDSTDTQYL. The chain recombines TRBV29-1 with TRBJ2-3; D not certain. This CDR3 has 12 amino acids. V was shortened by 8 bases and J by 0 bases, with 9 bases between the two germline ends. The germline V gene encodes CDR1 SQVTM and CDR2 ANQGSEA.

V usage is TRBV7-9 and J usage is TRBJ1-6; the match to TRBD1 covers 7 bases. CDR3 size: 15 residues. CDR1 and CDR2 (germline): SEHNR, FQNEAQ (reference sequence). Losses at the gene ends were 7 bases for V and 8 bases for J; bases not matched to a gene: 11. CDR3 sequence: CASNADRVGHSPLHF. Here the CDR3 DNA reads TGTGCCAGCAACGCAGACAGGGTCGGTCATTCACCCCTCCACTTT.

The chain uses TRBV3-1 and TRBJ1-1, with 9 positions matching TRBD1. V was pared by 4 bases and J by 4 bases, with 7 bases of the junction left unmatched. There are 15 residues in the CDR3. Germline V gives CDR1 LGHDT, CDR2 YNNKEL (reference sequence). The DNA of the CDR3 is TGTGCCAGCAGCCTTTACGGACAGGGGACCACTGAAGCTTTCTTT. As protein: CASSLYGQGTTEAFF.

The chain couples TRBV20-1 to TRBJ2-7, with 10 bases aligning to TRBD1. This CDR3 comprises 16 residues. In germline, CDR1 is DFQATT, CDR2 SNEGSKA (reference sequence). Trimming at V came to 1 base and at J to 4 bases, leaving 10 bases not matched to a gene. The CDR3 protein is CSARGDRGPFGYEQYF. The CDR3 nucleotides are TGCAGTGCTAGAGGAGACAGGGGGCCTTTCGGGTACGAGCAGTACTTC.

This clonotype has more than one count but fewer than ten. The genes are TRBV20-1 and TRBJ2-3; no definite D call. This CDR3 has 16 amino acids. Between the trimmed V and J ends, which lost 1 base and 0 bases, there was a span of 14 bases. CDR1 is DFQATT and CDR2 is SNEGSKA in the germline V gene (reference sequence). The CDR3 DNA is TGCAGTGCTAGAGGATCCCTCGGTCATAGCACAGATACGCAGTATTTT. Its protein is CSARGSLGHSTDTQYF.

A few counts support this clonotype. The rearrangement joins TRBV12-3 or TRBV12-4 to TRBJ2-2; either TRBD1 or TRBD2 may fit D (6 bases each). V lost 5 bases and J 5 bases, leaving 15 bases between the germline ends. The CDR3 runs 15 residues. CDR3 loop: CASSKRGAETGELFF. The CDR3 bases are TGTGCCAGCAGTAAAAGGGGGGCCGAGACCGGGGAGCTGTTTTTT.